One and the same sample provided the 12 T cell receptor beta chains below, sequenced in a study of CD8+ T cells in alopecia areata. Following RNA extraction, reverse transcription yielded cDNA that acted as the sequencing template. Generated by immunoSEQ multiplex PCR, the TCRdb table keeps only in-frame clones and is missing some. The profile shows fewer than 70,000 clones, about 44% of them singletons. The sample comprised NKG2D-low CD8+ T cells sorted from blood. The receptors shown here come from a human donor with alopecia areata.

This clone appeared a single time. The rearrangement links TRBV27 to TRBJ1-2; TRBD1 is a possible D gene (6 bases). From germline, CDR1 is MNHEY and CDR2 SMNVEV (reference sequence). Trimming cost V 7 bases and J 5 bases, with 14 bases left between them. This CDR3 spans 13 amino acids. The CDR3 here is CASTYAQGYGYTF. Written as DNA, the CDR3 is TGTGCCAGCACCTACGCACAGGGTTATGGCTACACCTTC.

This clone was counted between two and nine times. This chain connects TRBV2 to TRBJ1-1; 7 nucleotides align to TRBD1. Germline V lookup: CDR1 SNHLY, CDR2 FYNNEI. The CDR3 length is 13 residues. The J segment lost 4 bases and the V segment lost 10 bases, leaving 9 bases of the junction unmatched. The CDR3 sequence: CATDRDLSTEAFF. As DNA, the CDR3 is TGTGCCACCGACAGGGATCTTTCCACTGAAGCTTTCTTT.

This clone was recorded a few times. This rearrangement joins TRBV4-1 to TRBJ2-7; possibly TRBD2 for D (5 bases). Germline V gene sequence: CDR1 MGHRA, CDR2 YSYEKL. V lost 1 base, J lost 6 bases, and 16 bases lay in between. This CDR3 has 15 residues. CDR3 region: CASSQAPATRSEQYF. In nucleotides, the CDR3 is TGCGCCAGCAGCCAAGCTCCGGCAACTAGAAGCGAGCAGTACTTC.

In its sample, this clone was seen a few times. The chain couples TRBV19 to TRBJ2-1, with unresolved D. The CDR3 loop spans 12 amino acids. V lost 3 bases to trimming and J lost 4 bases, with 4 bases between them. Germline V gives CDR1 LNHDA, CDR2 SQIVND (reference sequence). The CDR3 nucleotides read TGTGCCAGTAGTATCCCGTACAATGAGCAGTTCTTC. It translates to CASSIPYNEQFF.

Only a few counts were recorded for this clone. The chain combines TRBV28 with TRBJ2-5, with a tentative D call TRBD2 (6 bases). The CDR3 has 16 amino acids. Between the trimmed V and J ends, which lost 3 bases and 3 bases, there was a span of 17 bases. In germline, CDR1 is MDHEN, CDR2 SYDVKM. The CDR3 protein is CASSFVRGNHEETQYF. The DNA of the CDR3 is TGTGCCAGCAGTTTCGTTCGGGGGAACCACGAAGAGACCCAGTACTTC.

The chain employs TRBV19 and TRBJ1-5, with D possibly TRBD1 on 5 matching bases. The germline V gene has CDR1 LNHDA and CDR2 SQIVND (reference sequence). The ends were cut back, 7 bases at V and 5 bases at J, with 9 bases in the middle. The CDR3 runs to 12 residues. CDR3 DNA: TGTGCCAGTACCGACAGCTATCAGCCCCAGCATTTT. Translated: CASTDSYQPQHF.

In this sample, this clone turned up a few times. V is TRBV7-3 and J is TRBJ2-2, with D possibly being TRBD2 (5 bases). The CDR3 is made up of 14 amino acids. Between the trimmed V and J ends, which lost 3 bases and 5 bases, there was a span of 10 bases. The V gene's germline CDR1 is SGHTA and CDR2 FQGTGA. The CDR3 nucleotides are TGTGCCAGCAGCTTCGAGGGAAGTACCGGGGAGCTGTTTTTT. Translated: CASSFEGSTGELFF.

In this sample, this clone is medium-sized. The chain is built from TRBV6-5 and TRBJ1-2; no definite D call. V was clipped by 2 bases and J by 8 bases, with 9 bases between them. CDR1 is MNHEY and CDR2 is SVGAGI in the germline V gene. CDR3 length equals 12 residues. The CDR3 DNA reads TGTGCCAGCAGTTACGTCGGGCAGGGCTACACCTTC. This translates into CASSYVGQGYTF.

This chain links TRBV27 with TRBJ2-7; D is unclear. Germline CDR1 is MNHEY and CDR2 is SMNVEV (reference sequence). The CDR3 totals 13 residues. Trimming cost V 2 bases and J 3 bases, with 8 bases left between them. The CDR3 region has the DNA TGTGCCAGCAGTTTAAACAGTTTCTACGAGCAGTACTTC. This translates into CASSLNSFYEQYF.

This clone was counted a few times. V is TRBV28 and J is TRBJ2-7, with D maybe TRBD2 (5 bases). Germline V gene data show CDR1 as MDHEN and CDR2 as SYDVKM. CDR3 length equals 15 residues. V was pared by 3 bases and J by 3 bases, with 15 bases between. The CDR3 DNA is TGTGCCAGCAGTTTCTCGCGGGTACGGGGCTACGAGCAGTACTTC. The encoded protein is CASSFSRVRGYEQYF.

This clone was detected a few times. The chain recombines TRBV28 with TRBJ2-1; 9 bases fit TRBD1. Germline loops: CDR1 MDHEN, CDR2 SYDVKM. The V segment lost 6 bases and the J segment 1 base; nucleotides outside the gene matches: 1. The CDR3 loop spans 14 amino acids. The CDR3 sequence: CASRDRGSYNEQFF. As DNA, the CDR3 is TGTGCCAGCAGGGACAGGGGATCCTACAATGAGCAGTTCTTC.

This clone was found a few times. The chain employs TRBV19 and TRBJ1-2, with D hard to call. The V gene lost 7 bases and the J gene lost 3 bases, with 18 bases spanning the gap. From germline, CDR1 is LNHDA and CDR2 SQIVND (reference sequence). The CDR3 covers 15 residues. The CDR3 sequence: CASTPLGSSYYGYTF. In nucleotides, the CDR3 is TGTGCCAGTACCCCATTGGGGTCCTCCTACTATGGCTACACCTTC.